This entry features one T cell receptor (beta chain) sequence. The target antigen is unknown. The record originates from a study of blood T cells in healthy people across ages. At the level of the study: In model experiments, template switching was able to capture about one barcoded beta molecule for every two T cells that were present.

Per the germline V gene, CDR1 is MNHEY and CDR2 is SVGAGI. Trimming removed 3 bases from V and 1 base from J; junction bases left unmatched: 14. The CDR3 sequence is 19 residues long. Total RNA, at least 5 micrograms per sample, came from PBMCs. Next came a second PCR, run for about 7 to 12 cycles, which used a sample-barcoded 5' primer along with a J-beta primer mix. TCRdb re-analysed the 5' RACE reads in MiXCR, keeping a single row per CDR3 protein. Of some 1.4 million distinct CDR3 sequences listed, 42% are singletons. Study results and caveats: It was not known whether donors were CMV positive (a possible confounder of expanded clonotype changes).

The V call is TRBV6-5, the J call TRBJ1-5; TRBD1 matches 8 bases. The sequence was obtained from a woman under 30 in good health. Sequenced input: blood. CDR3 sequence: CASSYRSRGHRGSNQPQHF. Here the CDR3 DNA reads TGTGCCAGCAGTTATAGGTCCAGGGGGCATCGTGGGAGCAATCAGCCCCAGCATTTT.